The clone carrying this T cell receptor (beta chain) was observed at least ten times. As yet, its antigen is unknown. The data stem from a study of T cells in Graves' hyperthyroidism and ophthalmopathy. Amplified TCR beta CDR3 regions came from RNA transcripts. The study used the HTBI primer set for a first-round RT-PCR of the TCR CDR3. TCRdb independently ran MiXCR on the multiplex PCR reads; one entry per CDR3 protein. Among 400,000 or so distinct CDR3 sequences listed, roughly an eighth were seen once. Study-wide points: Most thyroid clonotypes expanded above 0.001 appeared in blood too.

Sequenced input: blood. This receptor was taken from a man aged 45-65 years with Graves' ophthalmopathy.

The CDR3 protein is CSASLLGSEQYF. The CDR3 region has the DNA TGCAGTGCTAGCCTGCTAGGCTCAGAGCAGTACTTC. V usage is TRBV20-1 and J usage is TRBJ2-7; no firm D call. V gave up 3 bases and J gave up 7 bases, with 13 bases separating them. This CDR3 comprises 12 residues. Germline V gene lookup returns CDR1 DFQATT and CDR2 SNEGSKA (reference sequence).